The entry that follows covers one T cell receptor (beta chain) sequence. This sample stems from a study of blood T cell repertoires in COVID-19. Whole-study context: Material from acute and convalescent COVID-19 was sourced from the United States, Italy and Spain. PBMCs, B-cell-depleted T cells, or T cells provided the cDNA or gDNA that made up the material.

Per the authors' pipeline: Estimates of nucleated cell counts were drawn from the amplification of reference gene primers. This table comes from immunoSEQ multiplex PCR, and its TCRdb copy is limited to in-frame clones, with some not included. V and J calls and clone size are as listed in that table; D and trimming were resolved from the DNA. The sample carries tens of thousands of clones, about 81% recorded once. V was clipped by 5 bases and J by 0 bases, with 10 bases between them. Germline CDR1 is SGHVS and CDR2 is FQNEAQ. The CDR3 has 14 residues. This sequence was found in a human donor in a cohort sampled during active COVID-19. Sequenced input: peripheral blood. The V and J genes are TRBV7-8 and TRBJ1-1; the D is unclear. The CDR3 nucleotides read TGTGCCAGCAGCCGGCAGCGTCTGAACACTGAAGCTTTCTTT. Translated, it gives CASSRQRLNTEAFF. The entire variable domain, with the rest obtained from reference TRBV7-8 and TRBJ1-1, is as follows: GAGVSQSPRYKVAKRGQDVALRCDPISGHVSLFWYQQALGQGPEFLTYFQNEAQLDKSGLPSDRFFAERPEGSVSTLKIQRTQQEDSAVYLCASSRQRLNTEAFFGQGTRLTVV.